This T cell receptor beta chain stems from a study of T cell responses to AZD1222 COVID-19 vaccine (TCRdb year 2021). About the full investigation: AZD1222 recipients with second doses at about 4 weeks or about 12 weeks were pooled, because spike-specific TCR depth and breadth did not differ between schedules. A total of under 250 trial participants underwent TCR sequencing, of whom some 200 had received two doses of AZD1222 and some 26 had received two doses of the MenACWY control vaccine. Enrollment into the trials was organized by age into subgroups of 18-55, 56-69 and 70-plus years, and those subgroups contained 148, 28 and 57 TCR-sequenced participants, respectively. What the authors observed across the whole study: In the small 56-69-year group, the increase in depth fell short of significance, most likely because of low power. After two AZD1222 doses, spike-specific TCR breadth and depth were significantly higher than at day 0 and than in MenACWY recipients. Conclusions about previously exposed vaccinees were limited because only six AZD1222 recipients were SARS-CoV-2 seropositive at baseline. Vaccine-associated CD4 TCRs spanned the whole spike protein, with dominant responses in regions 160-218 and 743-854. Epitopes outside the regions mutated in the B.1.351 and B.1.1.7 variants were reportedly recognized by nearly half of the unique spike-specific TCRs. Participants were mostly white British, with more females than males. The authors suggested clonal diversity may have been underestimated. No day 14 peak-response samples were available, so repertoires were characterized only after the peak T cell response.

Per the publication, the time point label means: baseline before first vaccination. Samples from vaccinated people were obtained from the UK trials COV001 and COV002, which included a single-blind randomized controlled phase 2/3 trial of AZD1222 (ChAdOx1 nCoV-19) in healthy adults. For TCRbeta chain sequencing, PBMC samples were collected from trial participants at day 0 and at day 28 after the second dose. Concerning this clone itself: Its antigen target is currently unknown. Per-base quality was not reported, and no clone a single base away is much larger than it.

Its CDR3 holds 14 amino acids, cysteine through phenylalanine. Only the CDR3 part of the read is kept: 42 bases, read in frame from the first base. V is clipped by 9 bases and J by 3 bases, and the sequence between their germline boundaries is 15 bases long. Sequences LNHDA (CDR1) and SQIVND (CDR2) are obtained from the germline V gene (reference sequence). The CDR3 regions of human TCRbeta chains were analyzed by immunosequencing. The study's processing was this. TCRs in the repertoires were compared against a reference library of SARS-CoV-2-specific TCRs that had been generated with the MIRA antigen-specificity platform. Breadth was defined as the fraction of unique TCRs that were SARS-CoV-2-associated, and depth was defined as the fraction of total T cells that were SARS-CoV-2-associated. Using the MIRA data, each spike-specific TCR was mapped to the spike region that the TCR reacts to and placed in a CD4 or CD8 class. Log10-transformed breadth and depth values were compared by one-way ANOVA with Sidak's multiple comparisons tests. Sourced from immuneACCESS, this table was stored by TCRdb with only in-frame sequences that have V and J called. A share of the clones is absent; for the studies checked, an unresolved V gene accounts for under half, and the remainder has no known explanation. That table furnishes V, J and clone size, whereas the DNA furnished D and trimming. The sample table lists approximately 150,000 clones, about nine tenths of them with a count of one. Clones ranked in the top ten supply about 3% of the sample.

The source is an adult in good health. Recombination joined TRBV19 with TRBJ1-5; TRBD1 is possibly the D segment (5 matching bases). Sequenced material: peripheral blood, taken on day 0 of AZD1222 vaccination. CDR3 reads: CASGTGGSNQPQHF. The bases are TGTGCCAGCGGGACGGGAGGGTCCAATCAGCCCCAGCATTTT.